One sample yielded the 7 T cell receptor delta chains listed below, sequenced in a study of γδ T cells in repeated Plasmodium falciparum infection (dated by TCRdb to 2020 to 2023). The library was obtained by multiplex PCR. The listed sequencing device is Illumina MiSeq. TCRdb recomputed clones from the public reads with CATT; identical DNA rows were then combined. Recorded for this sample are roughly 93,000 delta-chain clones; roughly 0.98% of them occurred a single time. Jointly, the top ten make up over 8.5% of the sample. For bulk TCR repertoire analysis, Vgamma9/Vdelta2+ and Vdelta2-negative gammadelta T cell populations were isolated by flow sorting from peripheral blood mononuclear cells. Sequencing input: gamma-delta T cells from blood. The receptors were sampled from a pool of human donors (malaria-infected and uninfected, not separated).

This clone was seen a few times. A far larger clone is a single base away, which makes a read error likely. The same CDR3 also results from other DNA sequences found in this sample. V and J are TRDV2 and TRDJ1; no firm D call. The J gene, missing from TCRdb, was assigned here through DNA to germline matching. The CDR3 loop spans 16 amino acids. V was trimmed by 0 bases and J by 2 bases, leaving 15 bases between them. Germline-derived CDR1 and CDR2 are GEAIGNYY and EKD. CDR3 in DNA: TGTGCCTGTGACACCATTCAGGGTCTAGGGACCGATAAACTCATCTTT. It specifies CACDTIQGLGTDKLIF.

Details on this clone: For this DNA, TCRdb reports the protein of a much larger clone, which diverges at residue 17, most likely from a read error; the protein presented here is translated directly from the DNA. This rearrangement joins TRDV1 to TRDJ1; 13 bases are shared with TRDD3. CDR3 length equals 21 residues. Germline lookup yields CDR1 TSWWSYY and CDR2 QGS. The chain's CDR3 is CALQSGPPFTGGYAYTNKLIF. DNA of the CDR3: TGTGCTCTGCAGTCGGGGCCTCCGTTTACTGGGGGATACGCGTACACCAATAAACTCATCTTT.

Comment on this clone: This likely stems from a read error, as it lies one base from a far larger clone. Additional DNA sequences in this sample encode the identical CDR3. This chain links TRDV1 with TRDJ1; 10 nucleotides match TRDD3. Assignment of the J gene here rests on matching the DNA to germline, because TCRdb gives none. The CDR3 is made up of 18 amino acids. The V gene's germline CDR1 is TSWWSYY and CDR2 QGS. CDR3 DNA: TGCGCTCTTGGGGAACGAAACTTTGGGGGGATACGAAATGCTGGACTCATCTTT. As protein: CALGERNFGGIRNAGLIF.

Concerning this clone: The amino acid sequence in TCRdb belongs to a much larger clone and departs from this DNA's translation at residue 5, likely a sequencing read error; the sequence shown is translated from the DNA. This chain uses TRDV2 with TRDJ1; 9 bases match TRDD3. The J gene is absent in TCRdb and was assigned here via DNA matching to germline. CDR3 length: 18 amino acids. Germline V lookup: CDR1 GEAIGNYY, CDR2 EKD. V was clipped by 2 bases and J by 0 bases; unmatched bases: 12. The CDR3 protein is CACDILQDWGNNTDKLIF. CDR3 nucleotide sequence: TGTGCCTGTGACATCCTACAGGACTGGGGGAACAACACCGATAAACTCATCTTT.

A word on this clone: It differs at one base from a far larger clone, so likely a read error. The same CDR3 arises from other DNA sequences in this sample as well. The chain recombines TRDV2 with TRDJ1; TRDD3 agrees at 9 bases. Because TCRdb records no J gene, it was assigned here through a match of the DNA to germline. Germline lookup yields CDR1 GEAIGNYY and CDR2 EKD. With V trimmed by 3 bases and J by 0 bases, 7 bases remained unmatched. This CDR3 spans 16 amino acids. CDR3 protein: CACDVLGDTNTDKLIF. DNA for the CDR3: TGTGCCTGTGACGTACTAGGGGATACGAACACCGATAAACTCATCTTT.

There are a few counts of this clone. The protein recorded in TCRdb matches a much larger clone and deviates from this DNA's translation at residue 12, suggesting a read error; the protein here is obtained by translating the DNA. J is TRDJ3 and V is TRDV2, with TRDD3 identical over 9 bases. The J gene was not available in TCRdb and was assigned here by matching the DNA to germline segments. The germline gives CDR1 GEAIGNYY, CDR2 EKD. This CDR3 is 19 amino acids long. CDR3 residues: CACDENWGSSSRDTRQMFF. The CDR3 nucleotides read TGTGCCTGTGACGAGAACTGGGGGAGTAGCTCCCGGGACACCCGACAGATGTTTTTC.

In the case of this clone: The translation of this DNA and the TCRdb protein of a much larger clone differ at residue 14, probably owing to a read error; the protein shown here is translated from the DNA. V is TRDV2 and J is TRDJ1, with 13 bases lining up with TRDD3. TCRdb records no J gene; here it was assigned by comparing the DNA to germline. CDR3 size: 20 residues. The germline gives CDR1 GEAIGNYY, CDR2 EKD. Losses at the gene ends were 3 bases for V and 0 bases for J; bases not matched to a gene: 15. DNA of the CDR3: TGTGCCTGTGACTCAGCGTCACGTACTGGGGGATACGCGGACACCGATAAACTCATCTTT. Its translation: CACDSASRTGGYADTDKLIF.